This section outlines one T cell receptor (beta chain) sequence together with its context. Its antigen is unidentified. The CDR3 has 12 residues. V gave up 11 bases and J gave up 6 bases, with 16 bases separating them. Per germline, CDR1 WNHNN and CDR2 SYGVQD (reference sequence). The data originate from a study of siplizumab effects on memory and regulatory T cells. Study-level points and caveats: There was no confirmation of the suppressive function of proliferating Tregs from siplizumab cultures. The majority of clones, roughly 75-96% of proliferating CD4+ or CD8+ clones, lacked an assignable naive or memory phenotype. The alloreactive clones that mapped to unstimulated subsets made up only a minor fraction.

Each sample contributed some 96,000 TCR templates to the assay. Method: immunoSEQ multiplex PCR; TCRdb's copy keeps in-frame clones and lacks some. This sample has tens of thousands of clones, with over 80% found just once. V usage is TRBV10-1 and J usage is TRBJ1-1, with TRBD1 as a possible D gene (5 bases). The sample comprised Tregs sorted from blood. The TCR sequence derives from a human donor in good health. This chain's CDR3 is CARCRGWAEAFF. In DNA form, the CDR3 reads TGCGCCCGCTGCCGGGGGTGGGCTGAAGCTTTCTTT.